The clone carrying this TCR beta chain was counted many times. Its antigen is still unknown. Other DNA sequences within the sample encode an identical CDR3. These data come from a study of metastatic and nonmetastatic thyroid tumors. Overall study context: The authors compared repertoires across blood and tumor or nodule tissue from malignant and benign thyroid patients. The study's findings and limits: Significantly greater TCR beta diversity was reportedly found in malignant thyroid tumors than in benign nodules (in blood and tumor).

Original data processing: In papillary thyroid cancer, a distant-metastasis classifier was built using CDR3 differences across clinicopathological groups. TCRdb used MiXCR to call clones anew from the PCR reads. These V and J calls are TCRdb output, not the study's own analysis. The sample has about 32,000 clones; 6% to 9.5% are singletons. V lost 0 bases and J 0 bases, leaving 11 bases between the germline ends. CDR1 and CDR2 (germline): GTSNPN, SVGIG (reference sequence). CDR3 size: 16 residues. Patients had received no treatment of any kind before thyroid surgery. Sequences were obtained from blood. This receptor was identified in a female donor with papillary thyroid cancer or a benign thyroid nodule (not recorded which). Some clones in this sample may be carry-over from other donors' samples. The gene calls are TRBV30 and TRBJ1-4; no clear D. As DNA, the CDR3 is TGTGCCTGGAGTGTAAAGGGCAGACCAACTAATGAAAAACTGTTTTTT. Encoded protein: CAWSVKGRPTNEKLFF.